The present T cell receptor (beta chain) was sequenced within a study of blood T cell repertoires in COVID-19. Study as a whole: Researchers got acute and convalescent COVID-19 samples from the United States, Italy and Spain. T cells, B-cell-depleted T cells, or PBMCs supplied cDNA or gDNA.

Authors' methods: Reference gene primer amplification gave estimated nucleated cell counts. Some clones are missing from TCRdb's copy, which holds only in-frame ones; the method was immunoSEQ multiplex PCR. Clone size and the V and J calls come from that table; the DNA yielded D and trimming. Of roughly 250,000 clones detected, around 82% appear once; the ten largest clones hold 4% to 6%. The sample consisted of peripheral blood. This TCR derives from an elderly woman with active or convalescent COVID-19.

The CDR3 region is CASTRGGDRSRVQFF. CDR3 in DNA: TGTGCCAGCACCCGAGGGGGGGACAGGAGCCGGGTGCAGTTCTTC. This chain connects TRBV11-2 to TRBJ2-1, with D possibly being TRBD1 (8 bases). Trimming took off 7 bases at V and 12 bases at J, with 25 bases between the two ends. The CDR3 has 15 residues. Germline CDR1 reads SGHAT; CDR2 reads FQNNGV.